This entry concerns a single T cell receptor beta chain. This entry belongs to a study of OX40 agonist ivuxolimab in advanced cancers. Overall study context: Of the patients, three showed partial responses, one with hepatocellular carcinoma and two with cutaneous melanoma.

TCRdb's table, derived via immunoSEQ multiplex PCR, lists solely in-frame clones and lacks some. The data contain almost 85,000 clones, 75% to 90% of them singletons. Per germline, CDR1 SEHNR and CDR2 FQNEAQ (reference sequence). V lost 1 base and J lost 5; bases outside the gene matches: 0. CDR3 size: 14 residues. The input for sequencing was CD4+ or CD8+ T cells sorted from blood, taken in a trial of the OX40 agonist ivuxolimab. V and J are TRBV7-9 and TRBJ2-3; 10 bases match TRBD2. The source is an adult with an advanced solid tumor such as melanoma, head and neck, liver or kidney cancer. For the CDR3, the DNA is TGTGCCAGCAGCTTAGGGACTAGCGGAGATACGCAGTATTTT. Protein sequence: CASSLGTSGDTQYF.